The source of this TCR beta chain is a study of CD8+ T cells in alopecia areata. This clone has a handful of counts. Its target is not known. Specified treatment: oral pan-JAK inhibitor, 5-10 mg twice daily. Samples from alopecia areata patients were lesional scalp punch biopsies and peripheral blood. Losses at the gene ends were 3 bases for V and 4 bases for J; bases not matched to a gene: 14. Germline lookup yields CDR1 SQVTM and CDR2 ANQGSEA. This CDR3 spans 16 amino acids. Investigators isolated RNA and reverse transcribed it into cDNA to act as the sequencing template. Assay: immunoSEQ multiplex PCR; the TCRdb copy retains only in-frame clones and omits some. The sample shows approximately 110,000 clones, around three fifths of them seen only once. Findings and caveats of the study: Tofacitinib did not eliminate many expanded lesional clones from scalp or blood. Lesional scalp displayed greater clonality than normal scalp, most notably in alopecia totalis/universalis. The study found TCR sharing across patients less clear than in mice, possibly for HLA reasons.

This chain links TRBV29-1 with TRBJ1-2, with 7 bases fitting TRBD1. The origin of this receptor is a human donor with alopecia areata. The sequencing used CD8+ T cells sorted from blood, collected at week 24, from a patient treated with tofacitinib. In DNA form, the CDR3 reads TGCAGCGTTGACTGGGACAGAATACCGCCTTCCTATGGCTACACCTTC. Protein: CSVDWDRIPPSYGYTF.